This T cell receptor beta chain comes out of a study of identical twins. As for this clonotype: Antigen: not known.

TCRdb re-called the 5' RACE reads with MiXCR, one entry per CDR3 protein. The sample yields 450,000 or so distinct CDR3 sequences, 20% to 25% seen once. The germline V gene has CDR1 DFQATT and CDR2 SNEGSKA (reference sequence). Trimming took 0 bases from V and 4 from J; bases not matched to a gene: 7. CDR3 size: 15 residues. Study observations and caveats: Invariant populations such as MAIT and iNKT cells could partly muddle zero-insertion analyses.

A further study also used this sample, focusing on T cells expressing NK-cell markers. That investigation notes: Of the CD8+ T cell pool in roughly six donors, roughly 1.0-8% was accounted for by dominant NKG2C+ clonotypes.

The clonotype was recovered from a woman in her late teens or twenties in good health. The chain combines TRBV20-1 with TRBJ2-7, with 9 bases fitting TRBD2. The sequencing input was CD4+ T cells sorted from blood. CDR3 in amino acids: CSARDFSSGRYEQYF. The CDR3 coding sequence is TGCAGTGCTAGAGATTTCAGCAGCGGGAGGTACGAGCAGTACTTC.